These 9 T cell receptor beta chains were sequenced from one sample in a study of identical twins. Using its own MiXCR run on the 5' RACE reads, TCRdb lists one record per CDR3 protein. The sample consists of 700,000 or so distinct CDR3 sequences, about 20% of them appearing once. A further study also used this sample, focusing on T cells expressing NK-cell markers.

The specimen was PBMCs. These receptors originate from a woman under 30 in good health.

Only a few counts were recorded for this clonotype. The chain uses TRBV20-1 and TRBJ1-1; 7 bases fit TRBD1. Trimming took 6 bases from V and 4 from J; bases not matched to a gene: 11. CDR3 length equals 14 residues. Germline CDR1 DFQATT, CDR2 SNEGSKA (reference sequence). The CDR3 bases are TGCAGTGCCCTGAGAGGGGGCCGGGGCACTGAAGCTTTCTTT. Amino acids: CSALRGGRGTEAFF.

This clonotype was observed many times. The CDR3 DNA is TGTGCCAGCACCACTTCCGTCCTTCTGAATGATCAGCCCCAGCATTTT. Its translation is CASTTSVLLNDQPQHF. The chain is built from TRBV12-3 or TRBV12-4 and TRBJ1-5, with D uncertain. The CDR3 spans 16 residues. V shed 7 bases and J shed 5 bases, with 21 bases lying between them.

The chain has TRBV12-3 or TRBV12-4 and TRBJ1-2, with TRBD1 as a possible D gene (5 bases). The CDR3 contains 14 residues. V was shortened by 6 bases and J by 8 bases, with 19 bases between the two germline ends. CDR3 residues: CASSLRWGMRGYTF. CDR3 sequence (DNA): TGTGCCAGCAGCCTACGATGGGGGATGAGAGGCTACACCTTC.

The chain recombines TRBV9 with TRBJ2-7, with unresolved D. This CDR3 contains 15 residues. The V end was cut by 4 bases, the J end by 0 bases, with 14 bases between. CDR1 is SGDLS, CDR2 YYNGEE, per germline. CDR3 residues: CASSPGHTGSYEQYF. CDR3 sequence (DNA): TGTGCCAGCAGCCCTGGGCACACCGGCTCCTACGAGCAGTACTTC. Combining the CDR3 with reference TRBV9 and TRBJ2-7 gives the whole variable domain DSGVTQTPKHLITATGQRVTLRCSPRSGDLSVYWYQQSLDQGLQFLIQYYNGEERAKGNILERFSAQQFPDLHSELNLSSLELGDSALYFCASSPGHTGSYEQYFGPGTRLTVT.

This clonotype has a handful of counts. V gene TRBV6-2 or TRBV6-3 combines with J gene TRBJ1-1; 7 bases align to TRBD1. The CDR3 is 12 amino acids. Per the germline V gene, CDR1 is MNHEY and CDR2 is SVGEGT. Losses at the gene ends were 6 bases for V and 10 bases for J; bases not matched to a gene: 8. In DNA, the CDR3 is TGTGCCAGCAGCCCGACAGGGTATGGAGCTTTCTTT. It specifies CASSPTGYGAFF.

The CDR3 here is CASSDILSGGITDTQYF. The CDR3 coding sequence is TGCGCCAGCAGCGACATCCTGAGCGGCGGGATCACAGATACGCAGTATTTT. The gene calls are TRBV4-3 and TRBJ2-3; tentatively, D is TRBD2 (6 bases). The CDR3 has 17 residues. With 5 bases removed from V and 2 bases from J, the gap between germline ends came to 20 bases. The germline CDR1 and CDR2 sequences are LGHNA and YSLEER.

The gene calls are TRBV5-1 and TRBJ2-4, with 13 bases identical to TRBD2. Germline-derived CDR1 and CDR2 are SGHRS and YFSETQ. This CDR3 is 18 amino acids long. The trim removed 5 bases at V and 0 bases at J, leaving 8 bases unmatched. The CDR3 DNA reads as TGCGCCAGCAGACTCGGACTAGCGGGAGCCGTAGCCAAAAACATTCAGTACTTC. Its protein product is CASRLGLAGAVAKNIQYF. The variable domain in full, completed from reference TRBV5-1 and TRBJ2-4, reads KAGVTQTPRYLIKTRGQQVTLSCSPISGHRSVSWYQQTPGQGLQFLFEYFSETQRNKGNFPGRFSGRQFSNSRSEMNVSTLELGDSALYLCASRLGLAGAVAKNIQYFGAGTRLSVL.

V and J are TRBV5-1 and TRBJ2-1; 8 bases are a match to TRBD2. J lost 9 bases, V lost 4 bases, and 9 bases had no gene match. The germline V gene has CDR1 SGHRS and CDR2 YFSETQ. The CDR3 is 14 amino acids. CDR3 nucleotides: TGCGCCAGCAGCCGCAGTACTAGCGGAGGTGAGCAGTTCTTC. Translating it yields CASSRSTSGGEQFF.

This clonotype has a handful of counts. The rearrangement uses TRBV6-1 and TRBJ1-1, with a weak D call TRBD1 (6 bases). Germline-derived CDR1 and CDR2 are MNHNS and SASEGT. This CDR3 is built from 15 residues. The V gene lost 8 bases and the J gene lost 4 bases, with 20 bases spanning the gap. CDR3 bases: TGTGCCAGCGCATGGACAGCGGAGGAGAGCACTGAAGCTTTCTTT. This encodes CASAWTAEESTEAFF.